Included here is one T cell receptor (beta chain) sequence, with context. This specimen belongs to a study of blood T cell repertoires in COVID-19. The CDR3 consists of 17 residues. Trimming took off 0 bases at V and 4 bases at J, with 15 bases between the two ends. The V gene's germline CDR1 is LNHNV and CDR2 YYDKDF (reference sequence). The data were produced by immunoSEQ multiplex PCR, yet TCRdb's version contains in-frame clones alone and is incomplete. The sample holds 450,000 to 500,000 clones, more than 85% seen once. Sequencing was done on a sample of PBMCs or T cells enriched from blood (not recorded which). This TCR came from an older woman who had recovered from COVID-19. This sequence joins TRBV15 and TRBJ1-4; D possibly corresponds to TRBD1 (5 bases). Here the CDR3 DNA reads TGTGCCACCAGCAGAGATCGGGTAGGGGCTGGTAATGAAAAACTGTTTTTT. The encoded protein is CATSRDRVGAGNEKLFF.